The 7 T cell receptor beta chains below all came from one sample that was sequenced in a study of blood T cell repertoires in COVID-19 (dated by TCRdb to 2018 to 2021). Libraries were prepared through the immunoSEQ multiplex PCR assay. Here the immuneACCESS table is served through TCRdb, limited to in-frame sequences with V and J called. Missing clones are a known gap in these copies; in checked studies unresolved V genes cover under half, and the rest lacks a known reason. The sample table shows about 200,000 clones, and approximately 82% are seen once. Of the sample, 6.9% falls within the top ten clones. Sequencing was carried out using peripheral blood. The receptors were gathered from a human donor with acute or convalescent COVID-19. The donor label of this sample is uncertain.

V is TRBV24-1 and J is TRBJ2-7; 9 bases align to TRBD1. The CDR3 loop spans 15 amino acids. CDR1 and CDR2 (germline): KGHDR, SFDVKD. V lost 10 bases and J lost 1; bases outside the gene matches: 10. The CDR3 sequence: CATSLSGTGSYEQYF. CDR3 in DNA: TGTGCCACTTCCTTATCCGGGACAGGGTCCTACGAGCAGTACTTC.

The chain couples TRBV6-2 or TRBV6-3 to TRBJ1-1; 8 nucleotides line up with TRBD1. J lost 4 bases, V lost 5 bases, and 6 bases had no gene match. This CDR3 region has 14 residues. From germline, CDR1 is MNHEY and CDR2 SVGEGT. The CDR3 protein is CASSRTGLGTEAFF. CDR3 nucleotides: TGTGCCAGCAGTCGGACAGGGTTGGGCACTGAAGCTTTCTTT.

This chain joins TRBV5-1 and TRBJ2-1, with 7 bases fitting TRBD2. Losses at the gene ends were 4 bases for V and 1 base for J; bases not matched to a gene: 5. Germline V lookup: CDR1 SGHRS, CDR2 YFSETQ. The CDR3 is made up of 15 amino acids. Here the CDR3 reads CASSQTSVSYNEQFF. The CDR3 bases are TGCGCCAGCAGCCAAACTAGCGTATCCTACAATGAGCAGTTCTTC.

The chain combines TRBV15 with TRBJ1-1, with a possible D match to TRBD1 (6 bases). The germline V gene has CDR1 LNHNV and CDR2 YYDKDF (reference sequence). V was trimmed by 5 bases and J by 6 bases, leaving 13 bases between them. This CDR3 spans 13 amino acids. The CDR3 region has the DNA TGTGCCACCAGCCCCTCTCGACAGGCTGAAGCTTTCTTT. Its protein is CATSPSRQAEAFF.

The chain carries TRBV6-1 and TRBJ2-5; 7 nucleotides align to TRBD1. Germline loops: CDR1 MNHNS, CDR2 SASEGT. J gave up 4 bases and V 3 bases, and 5 bases lay outside the gene matches. The CDR3 consists of 14 residues. CDR3 sequence reads: CASSDSGTVETQYF. The CDR3 coding sequence is TGTGCCAGCAGTGACTCGGGGACAGTAGAGACCCAGTACTTC.

The chain is built from TRBV19 and TRBJ2-5, with TRBD1 as a possible D gene (6 bases). V lost 6 bases, J lost 7 bases, and 18 bases lay in between. Germline V CDR1 and CDR2: LNHDA, SQIVND (reference sequence). The CDR3 is 14 residues long. This chain's CDR3 is CASRITGTKGTQYF. The DNA of the CDR3 is TGTGCCAGTAGAATTACCGGGACAAAGGGGACCCAGTACTTC.

Only a few counts were recorded for this clone. The rearrangement uses TRBV25-1 and TRBJ1-2; 7 bases align to TRBD1. The ends lost 3 bases at V and 7 bases at J; junction bases unmatched: 11. This CDR3 region has 15 residues. Per germline, CDR1 MGHDK and CDR2 SYGVNS. CDR3 sequence (DNA): TGTGCCAGCAGTGAGGAAGACAGGGACCGAGGTGGCTACACCTTC. It specifies CASSEEDRDRGGYTF.